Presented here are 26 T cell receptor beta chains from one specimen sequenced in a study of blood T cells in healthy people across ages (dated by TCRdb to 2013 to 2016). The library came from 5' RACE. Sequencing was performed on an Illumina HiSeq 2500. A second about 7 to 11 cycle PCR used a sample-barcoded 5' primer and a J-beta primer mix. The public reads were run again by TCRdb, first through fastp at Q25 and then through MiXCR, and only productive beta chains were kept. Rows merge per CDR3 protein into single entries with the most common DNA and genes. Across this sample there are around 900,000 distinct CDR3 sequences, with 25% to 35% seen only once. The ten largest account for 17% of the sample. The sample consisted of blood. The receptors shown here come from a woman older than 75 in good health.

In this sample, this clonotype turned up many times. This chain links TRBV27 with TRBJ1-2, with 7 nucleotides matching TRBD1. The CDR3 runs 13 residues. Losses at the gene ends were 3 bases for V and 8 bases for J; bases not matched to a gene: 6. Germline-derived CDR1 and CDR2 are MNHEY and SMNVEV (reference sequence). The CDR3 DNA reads TGTGCCAGCAGTTTCAGACAGGGACAAGGCTACACCTTC. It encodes CASSFRQGQGYTF.

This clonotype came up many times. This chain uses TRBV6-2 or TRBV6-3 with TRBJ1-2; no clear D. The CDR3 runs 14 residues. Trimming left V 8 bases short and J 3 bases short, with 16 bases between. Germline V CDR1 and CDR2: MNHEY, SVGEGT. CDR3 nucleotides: TGTGCCAGCGCAACTAAAGAAGTCTACTATGGCTACACCTTC. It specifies CASATKEVYYGYTF.

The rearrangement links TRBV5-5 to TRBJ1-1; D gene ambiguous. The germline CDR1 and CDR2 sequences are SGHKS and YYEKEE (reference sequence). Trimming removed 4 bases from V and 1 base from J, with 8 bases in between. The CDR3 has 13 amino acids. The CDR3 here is CASSAFTNTEAFF. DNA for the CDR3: TGTGCCAGCAGCGCCTTCACGAACACTGAAGCTTTCTTT.

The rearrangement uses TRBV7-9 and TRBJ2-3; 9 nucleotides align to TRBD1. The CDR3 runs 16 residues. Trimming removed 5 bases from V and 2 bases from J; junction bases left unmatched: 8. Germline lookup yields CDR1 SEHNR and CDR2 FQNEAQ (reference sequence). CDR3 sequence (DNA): TGTGCCAGCAGCCCCCGACAGGGGGATGACACAGATACGCAGTATTTT. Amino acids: CASSPRQGDDTDTQYF.

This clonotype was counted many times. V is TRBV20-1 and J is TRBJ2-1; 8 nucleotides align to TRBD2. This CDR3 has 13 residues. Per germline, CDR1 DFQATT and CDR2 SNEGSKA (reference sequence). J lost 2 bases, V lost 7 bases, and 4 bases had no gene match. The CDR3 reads CSGTGGPYNEQFF. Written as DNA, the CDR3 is TGCAGTGGAACGGGGGGGCCCTACAATGAGCAGTTCTTC.

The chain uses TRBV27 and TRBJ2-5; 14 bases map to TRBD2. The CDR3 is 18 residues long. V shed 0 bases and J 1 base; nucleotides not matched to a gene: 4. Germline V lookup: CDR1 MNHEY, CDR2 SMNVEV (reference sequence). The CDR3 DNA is TGTGCCAGCAGTTTATCGCGACTAGCGGGGGGGCTCCAAGAGACCCAGTACTTC. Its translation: CASSLSRLAGGLQETQYF.

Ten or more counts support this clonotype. Written as DNA, the CDR3 is TGCAGTGCCCCCGCCCCGGGACGGGGAGGAGGGGCCAACGTCCTGACTTTC. It translates to CSAPAPGRGGGANVLTF. The chain joins TRBV20-1 to TRBJ2-6, with D perhaps matching TRBD2 (6 bases). Trimming stripped 6 bases from V and 4 bases from J, with 22 bases between. The CDR3 totals 17 residues. Germline values: CDR1 DFQATT, CDR2 SNEGSKA (reference sequence).

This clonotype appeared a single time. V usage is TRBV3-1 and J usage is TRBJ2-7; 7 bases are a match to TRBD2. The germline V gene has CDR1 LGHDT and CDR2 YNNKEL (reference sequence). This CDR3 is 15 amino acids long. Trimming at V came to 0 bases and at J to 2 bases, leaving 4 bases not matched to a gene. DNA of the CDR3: TGTGCCAGCAGCCAAGAACGAGGGAGGGCCTACGAGCAGTACTTC. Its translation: CASSQERGRAYEQYF.

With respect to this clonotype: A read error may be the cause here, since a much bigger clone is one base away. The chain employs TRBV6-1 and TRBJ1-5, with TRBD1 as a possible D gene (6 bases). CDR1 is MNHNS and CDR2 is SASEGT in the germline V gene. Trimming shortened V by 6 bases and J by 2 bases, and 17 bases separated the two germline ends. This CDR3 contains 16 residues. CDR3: CASRKGGAMGNQPQHF. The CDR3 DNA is TGTGCCAGCAGAAAGGGGGGGGCTATGGGCAATCAGCCCCAGCATTTT.

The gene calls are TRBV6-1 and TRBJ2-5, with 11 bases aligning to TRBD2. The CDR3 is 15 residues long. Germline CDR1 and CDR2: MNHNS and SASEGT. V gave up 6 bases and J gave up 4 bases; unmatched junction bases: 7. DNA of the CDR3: TGTGCCAGCAGGGGTAGCGGGGGGGCCTCAGAGACCCAGTACTTC. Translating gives CASRGSGGASETQYF.

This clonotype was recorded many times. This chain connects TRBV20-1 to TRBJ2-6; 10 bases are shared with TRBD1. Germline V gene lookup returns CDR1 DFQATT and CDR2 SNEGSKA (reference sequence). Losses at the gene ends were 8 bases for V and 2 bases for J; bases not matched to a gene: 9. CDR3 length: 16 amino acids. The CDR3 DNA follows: TGCAGTCTATCGACAGGGGGCTGGGCTGGGGCCAACGTCCTGACTTTC. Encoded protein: CSLSTGGWAGANVLTF.

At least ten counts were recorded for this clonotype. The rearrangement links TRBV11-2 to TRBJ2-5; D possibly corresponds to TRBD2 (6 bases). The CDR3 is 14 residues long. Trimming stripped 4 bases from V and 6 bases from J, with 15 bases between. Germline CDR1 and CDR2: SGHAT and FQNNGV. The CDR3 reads CASSSLTRRQTQYF. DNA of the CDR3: TGTGCCAGCAGCTCCTTGACTAGGAGGCAGACCCAGTACTTC.

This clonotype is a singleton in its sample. This CDR3 reads CASSLLGGAPYEQYF. In DNA form, the CDR3 reads TGTGCCAGCAGTTTATTGGGGGGAGCGCCCTACGAGCAGTACTTC. This chain uses TRBV28 with TRBJ2-4; maybe TRBD2 (6 bases). Matching the DNA end better, TRBJ2-7 makes the J call doubtful. This CDR3 is 15 amino acids long. Germline V gene sequence: CDR1 MDHEN, CDR2 SYDVKM.

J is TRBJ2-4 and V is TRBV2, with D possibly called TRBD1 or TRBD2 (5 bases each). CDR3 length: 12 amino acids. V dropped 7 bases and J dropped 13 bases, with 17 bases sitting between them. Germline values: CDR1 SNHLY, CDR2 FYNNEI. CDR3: CASTPWGKEQYF. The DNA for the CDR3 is TGTGCCAGCACCCCCTGGGGGAAGGAGCAGTACTTC.

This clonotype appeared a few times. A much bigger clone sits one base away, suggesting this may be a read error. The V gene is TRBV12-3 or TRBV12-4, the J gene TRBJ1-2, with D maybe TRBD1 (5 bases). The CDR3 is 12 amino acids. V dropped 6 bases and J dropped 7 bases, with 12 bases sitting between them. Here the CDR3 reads CASREGCSGYTF. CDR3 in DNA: TGTGCCAGCAGGGAGGGGTGTAGTGGCTACACCTTC.

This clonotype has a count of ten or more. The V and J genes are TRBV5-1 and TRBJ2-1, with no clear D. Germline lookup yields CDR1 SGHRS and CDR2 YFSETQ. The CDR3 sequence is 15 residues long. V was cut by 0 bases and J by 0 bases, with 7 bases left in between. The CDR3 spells CASSLGASSYNEQFF. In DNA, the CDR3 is TGCGCCAGCAGCTTGGGTGCGAGCTCCTACAATGAGCAGTTCTTC.

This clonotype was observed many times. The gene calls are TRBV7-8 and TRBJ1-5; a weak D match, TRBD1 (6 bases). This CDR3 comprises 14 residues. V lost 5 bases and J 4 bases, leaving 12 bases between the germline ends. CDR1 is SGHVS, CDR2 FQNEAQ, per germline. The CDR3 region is CASSPGQPNQPQHF. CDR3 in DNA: TGTGCCAGCAGCCCAGGACAGCCAAATCAGCCCCAGCATTTT.

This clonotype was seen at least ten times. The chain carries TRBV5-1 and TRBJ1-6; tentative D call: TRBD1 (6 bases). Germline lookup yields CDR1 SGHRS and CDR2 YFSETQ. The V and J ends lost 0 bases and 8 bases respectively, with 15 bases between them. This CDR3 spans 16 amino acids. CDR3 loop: CASSLGQAGGHSPLHF. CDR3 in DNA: TGCGCCAGCAGCTTGGGACAGGCCGGAGGTCATTCACCCCTCCACTTT.

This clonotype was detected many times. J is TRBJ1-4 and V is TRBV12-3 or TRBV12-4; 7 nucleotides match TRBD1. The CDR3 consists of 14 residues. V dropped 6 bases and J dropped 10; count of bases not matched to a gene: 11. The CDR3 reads CASSSRQGPAKLFF. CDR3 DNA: TGTGCCAGCAGCTCCAGACAGGGACCCGCAAAACTGTTTTTT.

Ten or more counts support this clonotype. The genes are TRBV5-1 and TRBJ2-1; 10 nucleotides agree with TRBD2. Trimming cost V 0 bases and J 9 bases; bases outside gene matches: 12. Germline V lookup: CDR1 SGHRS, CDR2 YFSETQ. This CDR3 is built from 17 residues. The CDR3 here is CASSLVSSGGRVGEQFF. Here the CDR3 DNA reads TGCGCCAGCAGCTTGGTCTCTAGCGGGGGCCGGGTGGGTGAGCAGTTCTTC.

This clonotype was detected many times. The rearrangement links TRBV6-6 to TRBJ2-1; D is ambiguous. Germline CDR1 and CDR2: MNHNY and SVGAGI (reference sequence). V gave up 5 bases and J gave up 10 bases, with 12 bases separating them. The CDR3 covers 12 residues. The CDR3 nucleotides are TGTGCCAGCAGTCTAGACATCACCGAGCAGTTCTTC. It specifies CASSLDITEQFF.

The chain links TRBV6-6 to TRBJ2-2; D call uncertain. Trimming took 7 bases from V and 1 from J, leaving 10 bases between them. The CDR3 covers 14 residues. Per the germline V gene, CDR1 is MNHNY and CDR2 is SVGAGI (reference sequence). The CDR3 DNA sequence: TGTGCCAGCACCACATACAGGAACACCGGGGAGCTGTTTTTT. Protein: CASTTYRNTGELFF.

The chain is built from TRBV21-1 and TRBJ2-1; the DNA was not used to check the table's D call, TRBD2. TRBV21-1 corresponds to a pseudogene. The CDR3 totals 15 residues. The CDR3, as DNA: TGTGCCAGCAGCAAGGTGGGGGGAGCGGGGAATGAGCAGTTCTTC. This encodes CASSKVGGAGNEQFF.

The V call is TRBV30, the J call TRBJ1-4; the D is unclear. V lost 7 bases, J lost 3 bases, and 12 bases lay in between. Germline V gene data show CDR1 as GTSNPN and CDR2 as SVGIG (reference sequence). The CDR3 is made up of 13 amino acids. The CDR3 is CAFGREANEKLFF. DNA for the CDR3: TGTGCCTTCGGCCGGGAGGCTAATGAAAAACTGTTTTTT.

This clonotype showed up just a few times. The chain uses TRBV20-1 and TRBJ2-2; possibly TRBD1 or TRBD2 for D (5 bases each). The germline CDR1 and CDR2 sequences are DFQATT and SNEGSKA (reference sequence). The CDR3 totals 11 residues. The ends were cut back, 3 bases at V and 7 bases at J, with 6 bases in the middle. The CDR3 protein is CSARGVGELFF. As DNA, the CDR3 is TGCAGTGCTAGGGGGGTCGGGGAGCTGTTTTTT.

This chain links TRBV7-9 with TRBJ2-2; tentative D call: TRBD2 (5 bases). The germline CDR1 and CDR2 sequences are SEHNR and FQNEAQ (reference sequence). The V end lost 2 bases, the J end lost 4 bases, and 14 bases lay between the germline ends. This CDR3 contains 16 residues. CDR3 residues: CASSLIRGSATGELFF. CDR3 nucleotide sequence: TGTGCCAGCAGCTTAATTCGGGGATCCGCCACCGGGGAGCTGTTTTTT.